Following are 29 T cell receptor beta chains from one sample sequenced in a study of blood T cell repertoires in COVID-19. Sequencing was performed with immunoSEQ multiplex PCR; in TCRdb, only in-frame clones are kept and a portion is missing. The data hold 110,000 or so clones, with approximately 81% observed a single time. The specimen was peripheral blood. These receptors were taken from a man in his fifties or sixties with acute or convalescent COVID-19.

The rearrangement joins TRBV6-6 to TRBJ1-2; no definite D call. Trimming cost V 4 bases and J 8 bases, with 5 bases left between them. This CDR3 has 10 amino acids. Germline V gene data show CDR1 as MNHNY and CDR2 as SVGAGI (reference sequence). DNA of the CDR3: TGTGCCAGCAGTTCTGGCGGCTACACCTTC. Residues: CASSSGGYTF.

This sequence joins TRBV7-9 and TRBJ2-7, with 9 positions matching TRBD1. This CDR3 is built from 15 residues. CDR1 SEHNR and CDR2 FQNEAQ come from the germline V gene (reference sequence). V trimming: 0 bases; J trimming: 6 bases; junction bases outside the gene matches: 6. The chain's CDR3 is CASSLAGGQGSEQYF. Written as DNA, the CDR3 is TGTGCCAGCAGCTTAGCAGGTGGACAGGGGAGCGAGCAGTACTTC.

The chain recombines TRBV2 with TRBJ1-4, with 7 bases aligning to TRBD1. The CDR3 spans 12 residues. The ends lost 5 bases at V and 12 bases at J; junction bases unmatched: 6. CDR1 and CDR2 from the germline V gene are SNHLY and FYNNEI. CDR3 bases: TGTGCCAGCAGTCCATCCGACAGGGAACTGTTTTTT. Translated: CASSPSDRELFF.

CDR3 amino acids: CSVGGQVTDTQYF. The DNA for the CDR3 is TGCAGCGTTGGGGGACAGGTAACAGATACGCAGTATTTT. V usage is TRBV29-1 and J usage is TRBJ2-3; 8 positions agree with TRBD1. V shed 4 bases, J shed 3 bases, and the junction held 3 bases outside the gene matches. Looked up from germline, CDR1 is SQVTM and CDR2 is ANQGSEA. This CDR3 comprises 13 residues.

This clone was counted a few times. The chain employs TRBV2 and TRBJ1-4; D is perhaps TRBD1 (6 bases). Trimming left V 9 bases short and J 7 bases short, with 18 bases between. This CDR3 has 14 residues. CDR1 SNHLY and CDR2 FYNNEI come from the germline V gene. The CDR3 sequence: CASTGSAGGEKLFF. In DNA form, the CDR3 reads TGTGCCAGTACAGGGTCGGCGGGGGGTGAAAAACTGTTTTTT.

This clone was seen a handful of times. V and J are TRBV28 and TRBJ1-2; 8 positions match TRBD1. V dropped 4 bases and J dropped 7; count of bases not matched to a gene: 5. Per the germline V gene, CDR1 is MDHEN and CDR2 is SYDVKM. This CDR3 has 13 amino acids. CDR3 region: CASSWTGRFGYTF. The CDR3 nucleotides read TGTGCCAGCAGTTGGACAGGGAGGTTTGGCTACACCTTC.

Here the CDR3 DNA reads TGTGCCTGGAGCGAGACTAGCGGGGGGTTCCGCCAGCAGTACGTC. Its protein is CAWSETSGGFRQQYV. The chain has TRBV30 and TRBJ2-7; 13 bases line up with TRBD2. The J segment lost 8 bases and the V segment lost 3 bases, leaving 10 bases of the junction unmatched. CDR1 is GTSNPN, CDR2 SVGIG, per germline (reference sequence). CDR3 length: 15 amino acids.

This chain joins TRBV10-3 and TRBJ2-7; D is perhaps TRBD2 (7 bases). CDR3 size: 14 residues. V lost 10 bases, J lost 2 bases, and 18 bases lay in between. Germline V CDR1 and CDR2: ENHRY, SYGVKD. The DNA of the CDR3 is TGTGCCACTAACGGCCGGGGGGCCCCCTACGAGCAGTACTTC. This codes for CATNGRGAPYEQYF.

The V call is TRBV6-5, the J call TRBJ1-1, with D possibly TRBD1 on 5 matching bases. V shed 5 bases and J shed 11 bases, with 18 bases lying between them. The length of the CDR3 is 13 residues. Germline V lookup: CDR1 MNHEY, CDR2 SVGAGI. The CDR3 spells CASSPTGPTRAFF. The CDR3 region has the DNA TGTGCCAGCAGTCCAACAGGACCCACGAGGGCTTTCTTT.

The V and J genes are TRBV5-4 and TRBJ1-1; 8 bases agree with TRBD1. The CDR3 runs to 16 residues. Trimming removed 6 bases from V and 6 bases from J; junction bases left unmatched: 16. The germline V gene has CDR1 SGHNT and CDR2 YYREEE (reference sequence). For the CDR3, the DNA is TGTGCCAGCACCCCCGGGACCAGGGGGCGAGGCGCTGAAGCTTTCTTT. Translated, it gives CASTPGTRGRGAEAFF.

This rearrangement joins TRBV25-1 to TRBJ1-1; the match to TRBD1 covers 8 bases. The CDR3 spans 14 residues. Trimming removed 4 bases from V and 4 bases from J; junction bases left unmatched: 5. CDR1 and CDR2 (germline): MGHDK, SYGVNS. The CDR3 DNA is TGTGCCAGCAGTGTACTCGGGACAGGCACTGAAGCTTTCTTT. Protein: CASSVLGTGTEAFF.

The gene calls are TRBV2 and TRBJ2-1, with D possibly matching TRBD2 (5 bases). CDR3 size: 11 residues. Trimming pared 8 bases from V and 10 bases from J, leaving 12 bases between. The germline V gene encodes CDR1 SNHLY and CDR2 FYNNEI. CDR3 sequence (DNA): TGTGCCAGCTCGGACTCCGCGGAGCAGTTCTTC. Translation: CASSDSAEQFF. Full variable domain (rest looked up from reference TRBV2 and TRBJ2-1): EPEVTQTPSHQVTQMGQEVILRCVPISNHLYFYWYRQILGQKVEFLVSFYNNEISEKSEIFDDQFSVERPDGSNFTLKIRSTKLEDSAMYFCASSDSAEQFFGPGTRLTVL.

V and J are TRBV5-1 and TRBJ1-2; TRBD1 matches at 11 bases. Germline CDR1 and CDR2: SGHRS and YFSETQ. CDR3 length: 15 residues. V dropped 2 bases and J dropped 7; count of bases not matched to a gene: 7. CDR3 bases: TGCGCCAGCAGCTTATCCGGACAGGGGGCGGGTGGCTACACCTTC. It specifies CASSLSGQGAGGYTF.

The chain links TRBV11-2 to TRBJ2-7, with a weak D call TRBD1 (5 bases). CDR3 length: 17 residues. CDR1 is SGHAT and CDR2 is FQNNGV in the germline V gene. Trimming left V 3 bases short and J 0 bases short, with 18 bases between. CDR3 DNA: TGTGCCAGCAGCTTGGGGCCAATGCGGCAGGCCTCCTACGAGCAGTACTTC. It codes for CASSLGPMRQASYEQYF.

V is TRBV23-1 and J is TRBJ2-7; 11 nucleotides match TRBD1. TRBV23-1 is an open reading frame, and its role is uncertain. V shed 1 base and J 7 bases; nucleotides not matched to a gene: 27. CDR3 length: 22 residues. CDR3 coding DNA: TGCGCCAGCAGTCAATGTAGCCTCCCGAACAGACCGGACAGGGGGCACGAGGAGGAGCAGTACGTC. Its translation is CASSQCSLPNRPDRGHEEEQYV.

This CDR3 is CASSPTGNSPLHF. The CDR3 nucleotides read TGTGCCAGCAGTCCCACAGGGAATTCACCCCTCCACTTT. This chain connects TRBV6-6 to TRBJ1-6, with D perhaps TRBD1 (6 bases). V was shortened by 5 bases and J by 7 bases, with 9 bases between the two germline ends. CDR3 length: 13 residues. Germline V CDR1 and CDR2: MNHNY, SVGAGI (reference sequence).

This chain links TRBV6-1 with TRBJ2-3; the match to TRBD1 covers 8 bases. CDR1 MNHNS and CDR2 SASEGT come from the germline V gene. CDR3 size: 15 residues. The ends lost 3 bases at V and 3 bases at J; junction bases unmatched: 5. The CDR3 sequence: CASSEPTGDTDTQYF. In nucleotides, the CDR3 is TGTGCCAGCAGTGAGCCGACAGGGGATACAGATACGCAGTATTTT.

Here the CDR3 DNA reads TGTGCCAGCAGCTCGGGACAGGATGCCTCACCCCTCCACTTT. Amino acids: CASSSGQDASPLHF. The rearrangement joins TRBV7-2 to TRBJ1-6; 8 bases are shared with TRBD1. Trimming removed 4 bases from V and 10 bases from J; junction bases left unmatched: 6. Germline values: CDR1 SGHTA, CDR2 FQGNSA. This CDR3 region has 14 residues.

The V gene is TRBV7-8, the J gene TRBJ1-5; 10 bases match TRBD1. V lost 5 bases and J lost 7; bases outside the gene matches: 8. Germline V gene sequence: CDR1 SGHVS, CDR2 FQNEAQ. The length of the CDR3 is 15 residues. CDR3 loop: CASSPRDRGRQPQHF. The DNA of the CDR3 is TGTGCCAGCAGCCCCAGGGACAGGGGAAGGCAGCCCCAGCATTTT. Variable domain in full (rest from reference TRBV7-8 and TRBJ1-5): GAGVSQSPRYKVAKRGQDVALRCDPISGHVSLFWYQQALGQGPEFLTYFQNEAQLDKSGLPSDRFFAERPEGSVSTLKIQRTQQEDSAVYLCASSPRDRGRQPQHFGDGTRLSIL.

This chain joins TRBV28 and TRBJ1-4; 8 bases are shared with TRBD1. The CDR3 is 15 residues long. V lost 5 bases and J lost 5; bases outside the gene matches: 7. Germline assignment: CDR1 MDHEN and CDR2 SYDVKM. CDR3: CASSPPTGGNEKLFF. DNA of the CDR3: TGTGCCAGCAGTCCCCCAACAGGGGGGAATGAAAAACTGTTTTTT.

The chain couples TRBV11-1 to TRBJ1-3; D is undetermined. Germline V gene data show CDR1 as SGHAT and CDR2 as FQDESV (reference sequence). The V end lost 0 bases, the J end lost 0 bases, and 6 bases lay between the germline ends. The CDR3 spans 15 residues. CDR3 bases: TGTGCCAGCAGCTTAGCACAGACCTCTGGAAACACCATATATTTT. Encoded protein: CASSLAQTSGNTIYF.

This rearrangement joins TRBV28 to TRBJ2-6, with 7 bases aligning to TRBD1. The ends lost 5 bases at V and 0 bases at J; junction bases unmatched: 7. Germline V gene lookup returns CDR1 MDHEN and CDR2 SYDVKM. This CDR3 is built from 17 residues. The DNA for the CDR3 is TGTGCCAGCAGTACTTGGACAGGTAGCTCTGGGGCCAACGTCCTGACTTTC. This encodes CASSTWTGSSGANVLTF.

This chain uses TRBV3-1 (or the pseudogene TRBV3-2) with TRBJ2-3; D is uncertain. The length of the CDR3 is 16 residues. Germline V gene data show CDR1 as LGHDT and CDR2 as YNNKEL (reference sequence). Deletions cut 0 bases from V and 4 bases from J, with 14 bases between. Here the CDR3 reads CASSQDKSRLADTQYF. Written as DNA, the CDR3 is TGTGCCAGCAGCCAAGATAAATCCAGGCTCGCAGATACGCAGTATTTT.

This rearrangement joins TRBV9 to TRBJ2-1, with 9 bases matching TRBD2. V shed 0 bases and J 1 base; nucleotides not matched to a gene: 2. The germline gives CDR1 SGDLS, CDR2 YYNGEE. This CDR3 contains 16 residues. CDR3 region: CASSVVAGASYNEQFF. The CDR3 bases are TGTGCCAGCAGCGTAGTAGCGGGGGCTTCCTACAATGAGCAGTTCTTC.

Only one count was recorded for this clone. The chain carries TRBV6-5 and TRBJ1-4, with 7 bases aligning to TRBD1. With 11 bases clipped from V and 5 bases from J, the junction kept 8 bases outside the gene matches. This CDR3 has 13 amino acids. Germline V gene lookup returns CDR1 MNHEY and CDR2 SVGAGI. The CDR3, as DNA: TGTGCCGCGGAGGGACAGCTGAATGAAAAACTGTTTTTT. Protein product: CAAEGQLNEKLFF.

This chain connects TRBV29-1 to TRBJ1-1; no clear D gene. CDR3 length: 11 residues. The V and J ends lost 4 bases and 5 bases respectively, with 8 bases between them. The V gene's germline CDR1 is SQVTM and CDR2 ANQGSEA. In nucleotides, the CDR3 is TGCAGCGTTGTTTTCGTGACTGAAGCTTTCTTT. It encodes CSVVFVTEAFF.

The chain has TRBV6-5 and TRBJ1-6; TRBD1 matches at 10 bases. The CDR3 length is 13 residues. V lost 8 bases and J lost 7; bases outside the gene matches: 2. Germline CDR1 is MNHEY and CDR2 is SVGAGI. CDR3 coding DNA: TGTGCCAGCGGGACAGGGGCAAATTCACCCCTCCACTTT. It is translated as CASGTGANSPLHF.

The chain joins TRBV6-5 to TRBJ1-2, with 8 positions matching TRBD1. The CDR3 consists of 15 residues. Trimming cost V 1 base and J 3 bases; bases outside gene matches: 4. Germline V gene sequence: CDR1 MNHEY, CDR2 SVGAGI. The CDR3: CASSYYPDRDYGYTF. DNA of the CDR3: TGTGCCAGCAGTTACTACCCGGACAGGGACTATGGCTACACCTTC.

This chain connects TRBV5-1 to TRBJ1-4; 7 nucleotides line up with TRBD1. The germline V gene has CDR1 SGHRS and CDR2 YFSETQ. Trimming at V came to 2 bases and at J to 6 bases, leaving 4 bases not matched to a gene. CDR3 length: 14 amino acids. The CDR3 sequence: CASSFGQDYEKLFF. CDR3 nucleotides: TGCGCCAGCAGCTTTGGACAGGACTATGAAAAACTGTTTTTT. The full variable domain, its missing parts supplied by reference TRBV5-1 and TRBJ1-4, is KAGVTQTPRYLIKTRGQQVTLSCSPISGHRSVSWYQQTPGQGLQFLFEYFSETQRNKGNFPGRFSGRQFSNSRSEMNVSTLELGDSALYLCASSFGQDYEKLFFGSGTQLSVL.